The rows below give T cell receptor beta chains drawn from one sample of a study of cytomegalovirus exposure and HLA in healthy donors. Sequenced by immunoSEQ multiplex PCR; TCRdb stores in-frame clones only, minus some. The sample gives 180,000 or so clones, 60% to 80% of which show up once; roughly 7.6% is in the top ten. Sequencing used PBMCs. Receptors were obtained from a woman aged 40 to 55 in good health and CMV-seropositive. The conserved cysteine and the conserved F or W are not part of the CDR3 here.

TRBV4-1,ASSGQGSGTGELF
TRBV5-6,ASSLANGQGVGTETQY
TRBV5-1,ASTQGRSYEQY
TRBV19,ASSTPTGSYEQY
TRBV19,ASSTWTGVNTEAF
TRBV4-3,ASSQYTSGGPDIGVAKNIQY
TRBV5-1,ASSLGQPTDTQY
TRBV28,ASSLQIYKGQGTDGYT
TRBV5-1,ASSWTASYEQY
TRBV5-1,ASSRIGVGAGGENEQF
TRBV6-6,ASSQTRESYNEQF
TRBV6-1,ASSERGSSYEQY
TRBV5-1,ASSFSGGSGNTIY
TRBV6-1,ASSASSGSPSNEQF
TRBV7-2,ASSSNPGQVRGETQY
TRBV29-1,SVEDRGRLAGVVETQY
TRBV27,ASSLSNKRDRYNEQF
TRBV5-1,ASSGTTSSPDTQY
TRBV19,ASWGTSGVSGSYNEQF